The entry below describes one TCR beta chain. The data were obtained in a study of blood T cell repertoires in COVID-19. At the level of the study: Acute and convalescent COVID-19 samples came from the United States, Italy and Spain. PBMCs, B-cell-depleted T cells, or T cells provided the cDNA or gDNA that made up the material.

In germline, CDR1 is KGHSH, CDR2 LQKENI. This CDR3 spans 14 amino acids. V lost 3 bases, J lost 3 bases, and 8 bases lay in between. The data were produced by immunoSEQ multiplex PCR, yet TCRdb's version contains in-frame clones alone and is incomplete. The sample has 150,000 to 160,000 clones, about four fifths seen once. The chain links TRBV18 to TRBJ2-2; no clear D gene. The origin of this receptor is a woman aged 55-70 years with acute or convalescent COVID-19. Sequencing input: peripheral blood. The CDR3 nucleotides read TGTGCCAGCTCACCCACTTCCGACACCGGGGAGCTGTTTTTT. Translated, it gives CASSPTSDTGELFF.